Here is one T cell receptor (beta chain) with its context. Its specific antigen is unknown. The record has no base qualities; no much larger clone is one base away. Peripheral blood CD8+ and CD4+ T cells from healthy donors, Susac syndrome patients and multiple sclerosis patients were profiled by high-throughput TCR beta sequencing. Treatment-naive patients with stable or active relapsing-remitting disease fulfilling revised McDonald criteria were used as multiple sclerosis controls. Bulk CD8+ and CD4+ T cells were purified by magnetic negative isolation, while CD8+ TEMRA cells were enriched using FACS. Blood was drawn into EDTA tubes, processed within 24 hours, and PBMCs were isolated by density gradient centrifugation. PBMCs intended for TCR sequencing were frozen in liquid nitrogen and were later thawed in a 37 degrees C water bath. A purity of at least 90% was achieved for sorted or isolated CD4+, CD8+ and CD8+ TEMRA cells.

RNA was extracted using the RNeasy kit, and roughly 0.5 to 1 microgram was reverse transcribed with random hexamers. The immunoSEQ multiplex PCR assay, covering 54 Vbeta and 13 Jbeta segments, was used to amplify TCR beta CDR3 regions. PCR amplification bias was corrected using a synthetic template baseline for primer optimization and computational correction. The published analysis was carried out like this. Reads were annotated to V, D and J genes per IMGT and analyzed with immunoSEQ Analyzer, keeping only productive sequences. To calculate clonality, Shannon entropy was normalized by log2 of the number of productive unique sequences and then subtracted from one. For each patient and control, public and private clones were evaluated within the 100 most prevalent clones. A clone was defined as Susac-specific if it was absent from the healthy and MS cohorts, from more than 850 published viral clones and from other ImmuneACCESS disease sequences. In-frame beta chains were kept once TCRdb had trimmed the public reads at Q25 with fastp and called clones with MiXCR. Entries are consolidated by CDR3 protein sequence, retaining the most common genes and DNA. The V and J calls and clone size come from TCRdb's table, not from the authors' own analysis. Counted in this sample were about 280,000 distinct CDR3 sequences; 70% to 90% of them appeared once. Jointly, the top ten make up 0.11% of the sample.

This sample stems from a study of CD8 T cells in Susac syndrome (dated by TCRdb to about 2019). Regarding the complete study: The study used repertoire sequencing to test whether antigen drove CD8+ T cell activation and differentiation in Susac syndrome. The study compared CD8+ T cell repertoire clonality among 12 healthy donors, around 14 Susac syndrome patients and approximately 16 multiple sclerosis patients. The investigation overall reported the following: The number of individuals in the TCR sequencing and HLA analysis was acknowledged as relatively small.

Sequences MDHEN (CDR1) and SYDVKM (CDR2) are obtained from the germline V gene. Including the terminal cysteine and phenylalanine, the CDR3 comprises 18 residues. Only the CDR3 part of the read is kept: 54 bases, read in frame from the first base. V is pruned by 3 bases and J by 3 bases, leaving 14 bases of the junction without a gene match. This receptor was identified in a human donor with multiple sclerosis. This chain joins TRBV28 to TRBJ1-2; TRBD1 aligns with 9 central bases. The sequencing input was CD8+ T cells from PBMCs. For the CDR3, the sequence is CASSFTLDDRDRDYGYTF. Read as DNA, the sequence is TGTGCCAGCAGTTTTACCCTAGACGACCGGGACAGGGACTATGGCTACACCTTC.